These 31 T cell receptor beta chains originate from one sample sequenced in a study of blood T cell repertoires in COVID-19. Measured with immunoSEQ multiplex PCR; TCRdb has only the in-frame clones, and not every one. The table shows 120,000 or so clones, with roughly 88% occurring only once. Sequencing was performed on peripheral blood. Source of these receptors: a woman in her forties or fifties with active or convalescent COVID-19.

With respect to this clone: Other nucleotide sequences in the sample specify the same CDR3. In DNA, the CDR3 is TGTGCCAGCAGCTTCCCAGGGGACACTGAAGCTTTCTTT. This translates into CASSFPGDTEAFF. V gene TRBV7-9 combines with J gene TRBJ1-1, with D maybe TRBD1 (6 bases). The V end lost 3 bases, the J end lost 3 bases, and 8 bases lay between the germline ends. CDR1 and CDR2 (germline): SEHNR, FQNEAQ (reference sequence). The CDR3 covers 13 residues.

The chain links TRBV24-1 to TRBJ1-3, with D possibly matching TRBD1 (6 bases). V lost 9 bases and J lost 3, with 14 bases in between. The CDR3 covers 14 residues. Looked up from germline, CDR1 is KGHDR and CDR2 is SFDVKD. The CDR3 bases are TGTGCCACCCGCAGGGCAGGGGATGGAAACACCATATATTTT. Translated, it gives CATRRAGDGNTIYF.

There are a few counts of this clone. CDR3 nucleotides: TGTGCCAGTAGTAAAAGGGGGCGCGGGACCGGGGAGCTGTTTTTT. It encodes CASSKRGRGTGELFF. The chain carries TRBV19 and TRBJ2-2; 7 nucleotides agree with TRBD1. The CDR3 spans 15 residues. With 4 bases clipped from V and 5 bases from J, the junction kept 7 bases outside the gene matches. Germline CDR1 LNHDA, CDR2 SQIVND (reference sequence).

This sequence joins TRBV12-3 or TRBV12-4 and TRBJ1-5; D call uncertain. The V and J ends lost 6 bases and 10 bases respectively, with 13 bases between them. The CDR3 spans 12 residues. CDR3 amino acids: CASSPSSSPQHF. Here the CDR3 DNA reads TGTGCCAGCAGCCCGAGTTCCTCTCCCCAGCATTTT.

This clone was observed a single time. The chain couples TRBV27 to TRBJ2-3; D unclear. V lost 10 bases, J lost 0 bases, and 11 bases lay in between. Germline values: CDR1 MNHEY, CDR2 SMNVEV (reference sequence). The CDR3 contains 13 residues. The CDR3 bases are TGTGCCACCAGACTGACTAGCACAGATACGCAGTATTTT. Its protein product is CATRLTSTDTQYF.

This CDR3 is CASSSDRVGSEAFF. The CDR3 DNA is TGTGCCAGCAGTTCCGACAGGGTCGGTTCTGAAGCTTTCTTT. This rearrangement joins TRBV6-5 to TRBJ1-1; TRBD1 agrees at 7 bases. Losses at the gene ends were 4 bases for V and 6 bases for J; bases not matched to a gene: 8. The CDR3 spans 14 residues. Germline V gives CDR1 MNHEY, CDR2 SVGAGI.

CDR3 nucleotide sequence: TGTGCCAGCAGCTTCCAGGACAGGGTTCACGGCTACACCTTC. This encodes CASSFQDRVHGYTF. This rearrangement joins TRBV5-4 to TRBJ1-2, with 8 bases identical to TRBD1. Germline V gene lookup returns CDR1 SGHNT and CDR2 YYREEE (reference sequence). The CDR3 is made up of 14 amino acids. V dropped 2 bases and J dropped 8; count of bases not matched to a gene: 8.

This chain links TRBV6-6 with TRBJ2-1; 8 nucleotides match TRBD2. After removal of 6 bases from V and 2 bases from J, the junction contained 6 bases not matched to a gene. This CDR3 is built from 15 residues. Germline V gives CDR1 MNHNY, CDR2 SVGAGI (reference sequence). The CDR3 DNA reads as TGTGCCAGCAGCCCCAGCGGGAGTGCCTACAATGAGCAGTTCTTC. Its protein is CASSPSGSAYNEQFF.

The rearrangement joins TRBV6-2 or TRBV6-3 to TRBJ2-7, with 11 bases that match TRBD2. Germline V lookup: CDR1 MNHEY, CDR2 SVGEGT. This CDR3 has 16 amino acids. With 3 bases clipped from V and 4 bases from J, the junction kept 8 bases outside the gene matches. CDR3 sequence: CASSYQTSGITYEQYF. DNA of the CDR3: TGTGCCAGCAGTTATCAGACTAGCGGGATTACATACGAGCAGTACTTC.

V gene TRBV7-8 combines with J gene TRBJ2-2; possibly TRBD1 for D (6 bases). CDR3 size: 16 residues. The germline V and J ends were trimmed by 5 bases and 9 bases, with 22 bases remaining between them. Germline loops: CDR1 SGHVS, CDR2 FQNEAQ. The CDR3 here is CASSPDTGPLSWELFF. The CDR3 DNA sequence: TGTGCCAGCAGCCCAGATACAGGGCCCTTGTCCTGGGAGCTGTTTTTT.

This chain joins TRBV19 and TRBJ2-1; TRBD2 matches 8 bases. This CDR3 has 17 residues. CDR1 and CDR2 (germline): LNHDA, SQIVND (reference sequence). Losses at the gene ends were 6 bases for V and 0 bases for J; bases not matched to a gene: 10. Written as DNA, the CDR3 is TGTGCCAGTAGCCGCTCAGTTGCGGGGGGCTCCTACAATGAGCAGTTCTTC. It yields the protein CASSRSVAGGSYNEQFF. The whole variable domain, filled in from reference TRBV19 and TRBJ2-1, reads DGGITQSPKYLFRKEGQNVTLSCEQNLNHDAMYWYRQDPGQGLRLIYYSQIVNDFQKGDIAEGYSVSREKKESFPLTVTSAQKNPTAFYLCASSRSVAGGSYNEQFFGPGTRLTVL.

The V and J genes are TRBV6-2 or TRBV6-3 and TRBJ1-2; D is undetermined. Deletions cut 5 bases from V and 4 bases from J, with 5 bases between. CDR3 length: 11 residues. Germline V gene sequence: CDR1 MNHEY, CDR2 SVGEGT. CDR3 in DNA: TGTGCCAGCAGTGGGCCCTATGGCTACACCTTC. This gives the protein CASSGPYGYTF.

The chain combines TRBV19 with TRBJ2-7, with 7 bases matching TRBD2. CDR3 length: 14 amino acids. J was trimmed by 3 bases and V by 6 bases; bases with no gene match: 8. Per the germline V gene, CDR1 is LNHDA and CDR2 is SQIVND (reference sequence). The CDR3 DNA reads as TGTGCCAGTAGCGTCCTAGGGAGGGTCTACGAGCAGTACTTC. It is translated as CASSVLGRVYEQYF.

The chain couples TRBV7-2 to TRBJ2-1; no clear D. The CDR3 runs 13 residues. In germline, CDR1 is SGHTA, CDR2 FQGNSA. V gave up 2 bases and J gave up 8 bases, with 10 bases separating them. CDR3 region: CASSLRGGDEQFF. The CDR3 DNA is TGTGCCAGCAGCTTAAGAGGTGGTGATGAGCAGTTCTTC.

This clone was observed a single time. The V call is TRBV3-1 (or the pseudogene TRBV3-2), the J call TRBJ1-1, with D perhaps matching TRBD1 (6 bases). The CDR3 has 14 residues. Germline lookup yields CDR1 LGHDT and CDR2 YNNKEL (reference sequence). V was cut by 7 bases and J by 1 base, with 13 bases left in between. CDR3: CASKLTGGNTEAFF. CDR3 nucleotide sequence: TGTGCCAGCAAGTTGACAGGTGGGAACACTGAAGCTTTCTTT.

The V call is TRBV4-3, the J call TRBJ2-1; 7 bases match TRBD2. Looked up from germline, CDR1 is LGHNA and CDR2 is YSLEER. The CDR3 spans 16 residues. The V gene end was trimmed by 0 bases and the J gene end by 5 bases; junction bases not matched to a gene: 7. The CDR3 sequence: CASSQDRLAADNEQFF. The CDR3 DNA reads TGCGCCAGCAGCCAAGATCGGCTAGCGGCCGACAATGAGCAGTTCTTC.

This clone was seen a single time. The rearrangement links TRBV30 to TRBJ2-3, with 9 bases lining up with TRBD2. The CDR3 length is 16 residues. Germline values: CDR1 GTSNPN, CDR2 SVGIG (reference sequence). Trimming took 3 bases from V and 4 from J; bases not matched to a gene: 11. As DNA, the CDR3 is TGTGCCTGGAGGAGCATAGCGGGAGTTAAGGCAGATACGCAGTATTTT. Its protein is CAWRSIAGVKADTQYF.

The chain recombines TRBV7-9 with TRBJ2-2; no reliable D call. CDR1 is SEHNR, CDR2 FQNEAQ, per germline (reference sequence). The CDR3 totals 15 residues. The V end was cut by 2 bases, the J end by 7 bases, with 14 bases between. CDR3 DNA: TGTGCCAGCAGCTTAATGGCTAGTTTACACGGGGAGCTGTTTTTT. Protein: CASSLMASLHGELFF.

This chain links TRBV9 with TRBJ2-3, with unresolved D. The CDR3 is made up of 15 amino acids. V was cut by 4 bases and J by 4 bases, with 16 bases left in between. CDR1 SGDLS and CDR2 YYNGEE come from the germline V gene. This CDR3 reads CASSTSAQVPDTQYF. The CDR3 coding sequence is TGTGCCAGCAGCACCTCGGCGCAGGTTCCAGATACGCAGTATTTT.

The sample holds one count of this clone. The CDR3 nucleotides read TGTGCCAGCAGTAGGGGACAGGACCTTAGAGCTGAAGCTTTCTTT. It codes for CASSRGQDLRAEAFF. This chain joins TRBV6-5 and TRBJ1-1; 8 nucleotides agree with TRBD1. V lost 5 bases, J lost 6 bases, and 11 bases stayed unmatched. The germline V gene encodes CDR1 MNHEY and CDR2 SVGAGI. The CDR3 runs 15 residues.

The chain uses TRBV7-9 and TRBJ2-6; TRBD2 matches 8 bases. With V trimmed by 5 bases and J by 4 bases, 4 bases remained unmatched. Germline lookup yields CDR1 SEHNR and CDR2 FQNEAQ (reference sequence). This CDR3 region has 15 residues. CDR3 protein: CASSRGGSGANVLTF. CDR3 nucleotides: TGTGCCAGCAGCCGGGGGGGCTCCGGGGCCAACGTCCTGACTTTC. The complete variable domain, with remaining parts taken from reference TRBV7-9 and TRBJ2-6, reads DTGVSQNPRHKITKRGQNVTFRCDPISEHNRLYWYRQTLGQGPEFLTYFQNEAQLEKSRLLSDRFSAERPKGSFSTLEIQRTEQGDSAMYLCASSRGGSGANVLTFGAGSRLTVL.

This clone was picked up a small number of times. The chain carries TRBV5-1 and TRBJ2-7; the D gene is possibly TRBD2 (6 bases). Trimming removed 4 bases from V and 2 bases from J, with 25 bases in between. In germline, CDR1 is SGHRS, CDR2 YFSETQ. The CDR3 runs 18 residues. CDR3 sequence (DNA): TGCGCCAGCAGCAGGTCAATAGCGGACCGGCCCAGAACCTACGAGCAGTACTTC. Its translation: CASSRSIADRPRTYEQYF.

V usage is TRBV7-9 and J usage is TRBJ2-3, with D uncertain. This CDR3 is built from 16 residues. Trimming took off 1 base at V and 2 bases at J, with 13 bases between the two ends. Germline lookup yields CDR1 SEHNR and CDR2 FQNEAQ (reference sequence). CDR3 DNA sequence: TGTGCCAGCAGCTTAGATAGCTTATTTACCACAGATACGCAGTATTTT. Encoded protein: CASSLDSLFTTDTQYF.

This chain connects TRBV28 to TRBJ1-6; the match to TRBD1 covers 7 bases. Looked up from germline, CDR1 is MDHEN and CDR2 is SYDVKM. V shed 7 bases and J 6 bases; nucleotides not matched to a gene: 15. The CDR3 is made up of 17 amino acids. The CDR3 region has the DNA TGTGCCAGCACCATTCGGACCAGGGGGTTAATTAATTCACCCCTCCACTTT. It codes for CASTIRTRGLINSPLHF.

The chain joins TRBV6-5 to TRBJ1-5, with TRBD1 as a possible D gene (5 bases). With 6 bases removed from V and 1 base from J, the gap between germline ends came to 13 bases. Germline V CDR1 and CDR2: MNHEY, SVGAGI. This CDR3 contains 15 residues. This CDR3 is CASRRQRLSNQPQHF. The CDR3, as DNA: TGTGCCAGCAGGAGACAGAGACTGAGCAATCAGCCCCAGCATTTT.

This chain joins TRBV12-3 or TRBV12-4 and TRBJ1-1; D may be TRBD1 (6 bases). The CDR3 covers 13 residues. Between the trimmed V and J ends, which lost 7 bases and 8 bases, there was a span of 17 bases. CDR3: CASKFRGGREAFF. DNA of the CDR3: TGTGCCAGCAAGTTTAGGGGGGGCAGAGAAGCTTTCTTT.

This CDR3 is CASSSPRSSGNTIYF. DNA for the CDR3: TGTGCCAGCAGTTCCCCCCGATCCAGTGGAAACACCATATATTTT. The chain uses TRBV28 and TRBJ1-3; no firm D call. V lost 4 bases, J lost 3 bases, and 13 bases lay in between. Germline V gene sequence: CDR1 MDHEN, CDR2 SYDVKM. This CDR3 is 15 amino acids long.

The chain has TRBV7-9 and TRBJ2-7; D gene uncertain. CDR1 SEHNR and CDR2 FQNEAQ come from the germline V gene (reference sequence). The CDR3 length is 14 residues. V was cut by 5 bases and J by 1 base, with 12 bases left in between. The CDR3 sequence: CASSPRLTSYEQYF. The CDR3 DNA reads as TGTGCCAGCAGCCCCCGACTGACTTCCTACGAGCAGTACTTC.

This clone was found once. V gene TRBV24-1 combines with J gene TRBJ2-5, with 9 bases that match TRBD2. CDR1 is KGHDR, CDR2 SFDVKD, per germline. Losses at the gene ends were 1 base for V and 1 base for J; bases not matched to a gene: 3. There are 16 residues in the CDR3. The CDR3 region is CATSDFTREGQETQYF. For the CDR3, the DNA is TGTGCCACCAGTGATTTTACGCGGGAGGGCCAAGAGACCCAGTACTTC.

The chain is built from TRBV18 and TRBJ2-7; D is possibly TRBD2 (6 bases). The CDR3 has 15 amino acids. Germline assignment: CDR1 KGHSH and CDR2 LQKENI. The V end was cut by 2 bases, the J end by 6 bases, with 17 bases between. The chain's CDR3 is CASSPGDWVRIEQYF. In DNA form, the CDR3 reads TGTGCCAGCTCACCAGGGGACTGGGTTCGGATCGAGCAGTACTTC.

For this clone: The same CDR3 can be traced to other DNA sequences in this sample. The CDR3 bases are TGTGCCAGCAGCTTAGATCGGTCGGAGCAGTTCTTC. It specifies CASSLDRSEQFF. This chain connects TRBV11-3 to TRBJ2-1; unclear D gene. Germline lookup yields CDR1 SGHNT and CDR2 YENEEA. The length of the CDR3 is 12 residues. V was shortened by 0 bases and J by 10 bases, with 7 bases between the two germline ends.